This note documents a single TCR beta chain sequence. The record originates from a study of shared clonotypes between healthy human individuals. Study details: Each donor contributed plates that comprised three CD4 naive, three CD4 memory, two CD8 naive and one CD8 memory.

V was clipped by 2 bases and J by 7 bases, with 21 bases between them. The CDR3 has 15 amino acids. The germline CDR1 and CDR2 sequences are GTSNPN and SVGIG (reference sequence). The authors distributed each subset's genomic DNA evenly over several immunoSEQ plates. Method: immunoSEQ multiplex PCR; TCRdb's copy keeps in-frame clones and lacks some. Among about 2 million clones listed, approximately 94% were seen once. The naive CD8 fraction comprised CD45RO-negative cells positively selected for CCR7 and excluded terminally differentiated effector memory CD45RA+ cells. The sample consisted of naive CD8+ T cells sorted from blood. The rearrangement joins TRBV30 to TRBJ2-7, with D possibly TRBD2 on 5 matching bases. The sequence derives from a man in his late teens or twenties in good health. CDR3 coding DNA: TGTGCCTGGAGTTACCTAGGCCTTAACGGAGGAGAGCAGTACTTC. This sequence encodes CAWSYLGLNGGEQYF.